The rows below give T cell receptor beta chains drawn from one sample of a study of shared clonotypes between healthy human individuals. TCRdb keeps only in-frame clones here, not all; method: immunoSEQ multiplex PCR. The sample lists fewer than 400,000 clones, under 80% occurring once. Sequencing used memory CD4+ T cells sorted from blood. The receptors stem from a man younger than 40 in good health. CDR3s include the opening cysteine and the closing phenylalanine or tryptophan. The D gene is left open where the match is weak. Size is stated for part of the rows, as once, few or many counts, or as a class when the clone is expanded.

>TRBV29-1|NA|NA|TRBJ2-1
TGCAGCGTTGAAATGTTAGCGTATGAGCAGTTCTTC
CSVEMLAYEQFF
>TRBV10-3|NA|NA|TRBJ1-2
TGTGCCCTAGGGGGGTGGCCCCGCTGCTATGGCTACACCTTC
CALGGWPRCYGYTF
>TRBV2|TRBD1|NA|TRBJ1-1
TGTGCCAGCAGTGAGCCGACAGGGCGGAACACTGAAGCTTTCTTT
CASSEPTGRNTEAFF
>TRBV28|NA|NA|TRBJ1-5
TGTGCCAGCAGTTTATTTCCGGGTAGCTCCGGCAATCAGCCCCAGCATTTT
CASSLFPGSSGNQPQHF
>TRBV5-1|NA|few|TRBJ2-1
TGCGCCAGCAGGGTGGACAAGTACAATGAGCAGTTCTTC
CASRVDKYNEQFF
>TRBV7-7|NA|once|TRBJ2-5
TGTGCCAGCAGCTTACTAGCGTCACATGAAGAGACCCAGTACTTC
CASSLLASHEETQYF
>TRBV4-3|NA|NA|TRBJ1-2
TGCGCCAGCAGCCCCGATAGGGGGACTAACTATGGCTACACCTTC
CASSPDRGTNYGYTF
>TRBV5-8|NA|NA|TRBJ1-5
TGTGCCAGCAGCCATCGACAGGTTATAAATCAGCCCCAGCATTTT
CASSHRQVINQPQHF
>TRBV7-8|NA|NA|TRBJ1-5
TGTGCCAGCAGCTTAGCGCTCCAAGTGAATAGCAATCAGCCCCAGCATTTT
CASSLALQVNSNQPQHF
>TRBV6-7|NA|few|TRBJ1-4
TGTGCCAGCAGCTCAAGGGTATGCAGGGTTAGTGAAAAACTGTTTTTT
CASSSRVCRVSEKLFF
>TRBV30|NA|NA|TRBJ2-7
TGTGCCTGGGGCAGGGGTGAGCAGTACTTC
CAWGRGEQYF
>TRBV2|NA|NA|TRBJ2-7
TGTGCCAGCAGTGATGGGTCGAGCTACGAGCAGTACTTC
CASSDGSSYEQYF
>TRBV5-6|NA|NA|TRBJ1-2
TGTGCCAGCAGCGCCCCTCGGACAAATGGAAGGAACTATGGCTACACCTTC
CASSAPRTNGRNYGYTF
>TRBV28|TRBD1|NA|TRBJ1-4
TGTGCCAGCAGTTTCGGGGACAGGGGGCGGGGGAAACTGTTTTTT
CASSFGDRGRGKLFF
>TRBV18|NA|few|TRBJ2-3
TGTGCCAGCTCACCAAATACAGGGGATACGCAGTATTTT
CASSPNTGDTQYF
>TRBV30|TRBD2|NA|TRBJ2-3
TGTGCCTGGAGATTGACTAGCGGGATCCTAGCTACGCAGTATTTT
CAWRLTSGILATQYF
>TRBV28|NA|once|TRBJ1-2
TGTGCCACCAGTTTTTTAGGTCGGGGCTATGGCTACACCTTC
CATSFLGRGYGYTF
>TRBV6-1|TRBD1|NA|TRBJ1-2
TGTGCCAGCAGTGAAGCGGGGACAGGGGGCACGGGCTACACCTTC
CASSEAGTGGTGYTF
>TRBV5-8|NA|NA|TRBJ1-4
TGTGCCAGCAGCTTGGTTAGGGGAGGAAATGAAAAACTGTTTTTT
CASSLVRGGNEKLFF
>TRBV9|NA|NA|TRBJ1-1
TGTGCCAGCAGCCCCCTGCGGGTGTCGAACACTGAAGCTTTCTTT
CASSPLRVSNTEAFF
>TRBV5-1|NA|once|TRBJ2-3
TGCGCCAGCAGCTTGGTGTCAGGACCAGGGCAGAATACGCAGTATTTT
CASSLVSGPGQNTQYF
>TRBV13|NA|NA|TRBJ2-3
TGTGCCAGCGGTGGTCTCCGCACAGATACGCAGTATTTT
CASGGLRTDTQYF
>TRBV2|TRBD2|NA|TRBJ2-5
TGTGCCAGCAATGTAGCTAGCGGCCAAGAGACCCAGTACTTC
CASNVASGQETQYF
>TRBV19|TRBD1|few|TRBJ1-5
TGTGCCACCCAGACAGGGCTCAATCAGCCCCAGCATTTT
CATQTGLNQPQHF
>TRBV5-1|TRBD2|NA|TRBJ2-5
TGCGCCAGCAGCTTGGGACTAGCGGGCGCACTACAAGAGACCCAGTACTTC
CASSLGLAGALQETQYF
>TRBV7-2|TRBD1|few|TRBJ2-7
TGTGCCAGCAGCCGCACAGGGGGAATTGGCTACGAGCAGTACTTC
CASSRTGGIGYEQYF
>TRBV7-2|NA|once|TRBJ2-5
TGTGCCAGCAGCCCGGGCAGTTCCTGGGTGGCCCAGTACTTC
CASSPGSSWVAQYF
>TRBV5-5|TRBD1|NA|TRBJ1-2
TGTGCCAGCAGCTTGGGACAGGGTAGCTATGGCTACACCTTC
CASSLGQGSYGYTF
>TRBV6-1|TRBD2|NA|TRBJ2-7
TGTGCCACCACGGGGCTAACCGGGACTATCTACGAGCAGTACTTC
CATTGLTGTIYEQYF
>TRBV28|TRBD2|NA|TRBJ2-7
TGTGCCAGCAGTTCTCTAGCGGGAGCCTCCTACGAGCAGTACTTC
CASSSLAGASYEQYF
>TRBV28|NA|once|TRBJ2-3
TGTGCCAGCAGTTTCGTTCAGGGCAGGGGCAGCGTCGATACGCAGTATTTT
CASSFVQGRGSVDTQYF
>TRBV20-1|NA|NA|TRBJ1-2
TGCAGTGCTTTCGATAGTTCAAGCTACACCTTC
CSAFDSSSYTF
>TRBV27|NA|NA|TRBJ2-1
TGTGCCAGCAGTTTTCAATCGGTCGGAGGGGAATGGGGCAATGAGCAGTTCTTC
CASSFQSVGGEWGNEQFF
>TRBV4-1|NA|NA|TRBJ2-7
TGCGCCAGCAGCCAAGAAAAAAGATTTCGTCAATTCGAGCAGTACTTC
CASSQEKRFRQFEQYF
>TRBV25-1|NA|NA|TRBJ2-2
TGTGCCAGCAGTGACCCCCCCGCGACTTCCCACGGGGAGCTGTTTTTT
CASSDPPATSHGELFF
>TRBV18|NA|NA|TRBJ1-2
TGTGCCAGCTCACCAGGGACGGGACTCTATGGCTACACCTTC
CASSPGTGLYGYTF
>TRBV30|NA|NA|TRBJ2-5
TGTGCCTGGAGTGTAGGGTGGGGAGAGACCCAGTACTTC
CAWSVGWGETQYF
>TRBV19|TRBD1|NA|TRBJ2-3
TGTGCCAGTAGTAGTCGGGACAGGGGAACAGATACGCAGTATTTT
CASSSRDRGTDTQYF
>TRBV6-1|NA|NA|TRBJ2-3
TGTGCCACCCCGGGACTCTTCCCAGATACGCAGTATTTT
CATPGLFPDTQYF
>TRBV6-1|NA|NA|TRBJ1-1
TGTGCCAGCAGACAAAGGGAGATCACTGAAGCTTTCTTT
CASRQREITEAFF
>TRBV9|TRBD2|NA|TRBJ2-1
TGTGCCAGCAGCCTCGGACTAGCGGGAGGCATGGAGCAGTTCTTC
CASSLGLAGGMEQFF
>TRBV18|TRBD1|few|TRBJ1-5
TGTGCCAGCTCCCCACAGGGGGATCAGCCCCAGCATTTT
CASSPQGDQPQHF
>TRBV29-1|TRBD1|NA|TRBJ2-4
TGCAGCGTCGCACGACCGGGACAGGGGGCCGGGGGCAAAAACATTCAGTACTTC
CSVARPGQGAGGKNIQYF
>TRBV9|NA|many|TRBJ2-5
TGTGCCAGCAGCACCCGCGCTAAAGAGACCCAGTACTTC
CASSTRAKETQYF
>TRBV6-1|NA|NA|TRBJ1-5
TGTGCCAGTCAGCCTTGGGGCTTCCAGCCCCAGCATTTT
CASQPWGFQPQHF
>TRBV7-6|NA|once|TRBJ2-7
TGTGCCAGCAGCCTCCCAGTGGACTACGAGCAGTACTTC
CASSLPVDYEQYF
>TRBV2|TRBD2|NA|TRBJ2-5
TGTGCCAGCAGTGAAAATTTGGCTAGCGGAGAGACCCAGTACTTC
CASSENLASGETQYF
>TRBV9|NA|NA|TRBJ2-3
TGTGCCAGCAGCGTAGCGCCAGCGCCCCGCACAGATACGCAGTATTTT
CASSVAPAPRTDTQYF
>TRBV7-9|TRBD2|NA|TRBJ2-7
TGTGCCAGCAGCTTAGCGTCCCGGACCGGGGGGAACGAGCAGTACTTC
CASSLASRTGGNEQYF
>TRBV7-9|NA|NA|TRBJ1-1
TGTGCCAGCAGCTTTTCACTGAACACTGAAGCTTTCTTT
CASSFSLNTEAFF
>TRBV2|NA|few|TRBJ1-1
TGTGCCAGCAGGAACACTGAAGCTTTCTTT
CASRNTEAFF
>TRBV9|NA|NA|TRBJ2-7
TGTGCCAGCAGCGTAGACAGGGACCGGCACGAGCAGTACTTC
CASSVDRDRHEQYF
>TRBV6-5|NA|NA|TRBJ2-7
TGTGCCAGCAGTTACACGACCCGAGTCACCACTTACGAGCAGTACTTC
CASSYTTRVTTYEQYF
>TRBV9|TRBD2|NA|TRBJ2-7
TGTGCCAGCAGCGTAGGTGCGGGAGAGGGCTACGAGCAGTACTTC
CASSVGAGEGYEQYF
>TRBV18|TRBD1|NA|TRBJ1-4
TGTGCCAGCTCACGACGACGACCGGGACAGGGGGCTGAAAAACTGTTTTTT
CASSRRRPGQGAEKLFF
>TRBV5-1|NA|NA|TRBJ2-2
TGCGCCAGCAGCTTAGGACCGTTAGCCGGGGAGCTGTTTTTT
CASSLGPLAGELFF
>TRBV5-6|TRBD2|NA|TRBJ2-3
TGTGCCAGCAGCTACTTAGTCGGGAGGGCTACAGATACGCAGTATTTT
CASSYLVGRATDTQYF